Listed below are T cell receptor beta chains from one sample, sequenced in a study of naive and memory T cell subsets. TCRdb re-analysed the UMI-ligation and nested PCR reads in MiXCR, keeping a single row per CDR3 protein. The sample contains about 85,000 distinct CDR3 sequences, about 12% of which appear only once. Sequenced sample: central memory CD4+ T cells from blood. All receptors come from a human donor in good health. Both conserved end residues are trimmed from each CDR3. The D gene is left open where the match is weak.

ASRSGTANTEAF TRBV12-3/TRBV12-4 TRBD1 TRBJ1-1
ASIGQGSYEQY TRBV6-2/TRBV6-3 NA TRBJ2-7
ASSLGRGSQETQY TRBV5-1 NA TRBJ2-5
AWSVGRQLYEQY TRBV30 NA TRBJ2-7
ASSAGTSGSLSYNEQF TRBV7-2 TRBD2 TRBJ2-1
ASSLAGSDTQY TRBV5-1 NA TRBJ2-3
ASSLSGSNEQF TRBV7-9 TRBD2 TRBJ2-1
ASSLGNSQY TRBV7-2 NA TRBJ2-5
SVVDRVNTEAF TRBV29-1 TRBD1 TRBJ1-1
SANRGLGSYEQY TRBV20-1 TRBD1 TRBJ2-7
ASSLRPLESYEQY TRBV12-3/TRBV12-4 NA TRBJ2-7
ASSSAGLVGSYEQY TRBV6-5 NA TRBJ2-7
ASSPAGPPGGNEQF TRBV7-8 TRBD2 TRBJ2-1
SVVQTGAITEAF TRBV29-1 NA TRBJ1-1
ASSQLQNTEAF TRBV12-3/TRBV12-4 NA TRBJ1-1
SARQSNQPQH TRBV20-1 NA TRBJ1-5
SVDLYRGAEAF TRBV29-1 TRBD1 TRBJ1-1
ASSLGSGTPKEETQY TRBV7-9 NA TRBJ2-5
ASSPPGAALTDTQY TRBV7-8 NA TRBJ2-3
SARGSRGNQPQH TRBV20-1 NA TRBJ1-5
ASSSQENTEAF TRBV7-6 NA TRBJ1-1
SVQQREGGETQY TRBV20-1 TRBD2 TRBJ2-5
ATSDPRVTYNEQF TRBV24-1 NA TRBJ2-1
ASSLRRGSSYNEQF TRBV12-3/TRBV12-4 NA TRBJ2-1
ASSYSSTGLEGANVLT TRBV6-5 NA TRBJ2-6
ASSLAGGGSYEQY TRBV11-1 NA TRBJ2-7
SVAGVRAGVKNTGELF TRBV29-1 TRBD2 TRBJ2-2
ASSRREAVTGELF TRBV2 TRBD2 TRBJ2-2
ASSSRPDEQF TRBV19 NA TRBJ2-1
ASSQDIRGSGANVLT TRBV4-3 NA TRBJ2-6
ASSRGQGAYEQY TRBV6-5 TRBD1 TRBJ2-7
ASSLMGYTGELF TRBV11-1 NA TRBJ2-2
ASRPLAVQETQY TRBV6-2/TRBV6-3 TRBD2 TRBJ2-5
ASSLAGTWTPYNEQF TRBV7-8 NA TRBJ2-1
ASSYAGHFTGELF TRBV6-5 NA TRBJ2-2
ASSLIWDNEQF TRBV7-2 NA TRBJ2-1
ASRGRQNTGELF TRBV27 NA TRBJ2-2
ASSLRTGPPPYEQY TRBV19 TRBD1 TRBJ2-7